The 12 T cell receptor beta chains below come from one sample, sequenced in a study of blood T cell repertoires in COVID-19. The method was immunoSEQ multiplex PCR; TCRdb's version includes in-frame clones alone and lacks a portion of them. The data contain 150,000 to 200,000 clones, approximately 83% of them seen just once; the ten biggest clones take up over 2%. Sequenced sample: peripheral blood. Receptor source: an elderly woman with acute or convalescent COVID-19.

The V gene is TRBV30, the J gene TRBJ2-7; 9 bases fit TRBD2. The CDR3 has 15 amino acids. The V segment lost 1 base and the J segment 5 bases; nucleotides outside the gene matches: 9. The V gene's germline CDR1 is GTSNPN and CDR2 SVGIG (reference sequence). Here the CDR3 reads CAWSGISGRAHEQYF. DNA for the CDR3: TGTGCCTGGAGTGGGATTAGCGGGAGAGCACACGAGCAGTACTTC.

V and J are TRBV4-2 and TRBJ2-3; 7 nucleotides agree with TRBD2. The CDR3 contains 16 residues. V trimming: 0 bases; J trimming: 1 base; junction bases outside the gene matches: 4. CDR1 and CDR2 (germline): LGHNA, YNFKEQ. DNA for the CDR3: TGTGCCAGCAGCCAAGAGCGGGGGACTGGCACAGATACGCAGTATTTT. This gives the protein CASSQERGTGTDTQYF.

V and J are TRBV6-5 and TRBJ2-7; D is unclear. Trimming stripped 8 bases from V and 1 base from J, with 15 bases between. The CDR3 has 14 amino acids. CDR1 is MNHEY and CDR2 is SVGAGI in the germline V gene. The CDR3 sequence is CASRFERSSYEQYF. The CDR3 DNA is TGTGCCAGCCGTTTCGAACGGAGTTCCTACGAGCAGTACTTC.

The V call is TRBV10-3, the J call TRBJ1-5; no definite D call. CDR1 and CDR2 (germline): ENHRY, SYGVKD. Trimming pared 2 bases from V and 6 bases from J, leaving 14 bases between. The CDR3 covers 15 residues. The CDR3 here is CAISETTVLGQPQHF. The CDR3 nucleotides are TGTGCCATCAGTGAGACCACAGTTCTTGGTCAGCCCCAGCATTTT.

The rearrangement uses TRBV5-5 and TRBJ2-2; D unclear. Germline V lookup: CDR1 SGHKS, CDR2 YYEKEE (reference sequence). V dropped 4 bases and J dropped 7 bases, with 11 bases sitting between them. The CDR3 totals 13 residues. The CDR3 DNA reads TGTGCCAGCAGCCGAGAATTGTACGGGGAGCTGTTTTTT. It encodes CASSRELYGELFF.

This clone has a handful of counts. V usage is TRBV29-1 and J usage is TRBJ2-7; the match to TRBD1 covers 7 bases. This CDR3 contains 14 residues. Germline V gene data show CDR1 as SQVTM and CDR2 as ANQGSEA. V lost 2 bases, J lost 9 bases, and 13 bases stayed unmatched. CDR3 in DNA: TGCAGCGTTGAAACAGGACAGGAGAGAAGAGGGCAGTACTTC. Amino acid sequence: CSVETGQERRGQYF.

The chain couples TRBV7-9 to TRBJ2-6; 11 bases match TRBD1. Germline assignment: CDR1 SEHNR and CDR2 FQNEAQ (reference sequence). The CDR3 has 17 residues. The junction had 4 bases not matched to a gene; V was cut back by 4 bases and J by 2 bases. The CDR3 here is CASSSGTGGTGANVLTF. In nucleotides, the CDR3 is TGTGCCAGCAGCTCCGGGACAGGGGGGACTGGGGCCAACGTCCTGACTTTC.

Worth noting for this clone: Distinct nucleotide sequences in the sample also encode this CDR3. In DNA, the CDR3 is TGTGCCTGGAGCCGGGACAGGGCATTAGGGGCCAACGTCCTGACTTTC. Translation: CAWSRDRALGANVLTF. This chain connects TRBV30 to TRBJ2-6, with TRBD1 identical over 9 bases. V lost 3 bases and J lost 4; bases outside the gene matches: 7. Germline loops: CDR1 GTSNPN, CDR2 SVGIG (reference sequence). The CDR3 loop spans 16 amino acids.

The V gene is TRBV6-2 or TRBV6-3, the J gene TRBJ1-4, with D tentatively TRBD1 (6 bases). CDR1 MNHEY and CDR2 SVGEGT come from the germline V gene. The CDR3 spans 16 residues. V lost 5 bases to trimming and J lost 0 bases, with 13 bases between them. This CDR3 is CASSGTRTATNEKLFF. CDR3 in DNA: TGTGCCAGCAGTGGAACCCGGACAGCAACTAATGAAAAACTGTTTTTT.

The V call is TRBV19, the J call TRBJ2-7; D possibly corresponds to TRBD2 (6 bases). V lost 1 base to trimming and J lost 1 base, with 17 bases between them. Germline CDR1 reads LNHDA; CDR2 reads SQIVND (reference sequence). The CDR3 has 17 amino acids. The CDR3 spells CASSIGSSGGPSYEQYF. CDR3 nucleotides: TGTGCCAGTAGTATAGGAAGTAGCGGAGGTCCTTCCTACGAGCAGTACTTC.

V is TRBV7-2 and J is TRBJ2-1; maybe TRBD2 (8 bases). The CDR3 runs 15 residues. The germline CDR1 and CDR2 sequences are SGHTA and FQGNSA. V lost 5 bases and J 4 bases, leaving 15 bases between the germline ends. CDR3 DNA: TGTGCCAGCAGCCGGGAGGGACAGCCATACAATGAGCAGTTCTTC. Translated, it gives CASSREGQPYNEQFF. The full variable domain, its missing parts supplied by reference TRBV7-2 and TRBJ2-1, is GAGVSQSPSNKVTEKGKDVELRCDPISGHTALYWYRQSLGQGLEFLIYFQGNSAPDKSGLPSDRFSAERTGGSVSTLTIQRTQQEDSAVYLCASSREGQPYNEQFFGPGTRLTVL.

The chain has TRBV5-4 and TRBJ1-2; possibly TRBD1 for D (6 bases). The V gene's germline CDR1 is SGHNT and CDR2 YYREEE (reference sequence). CDR3 length equals 13 residues. V was shortened by 4 bases and J by 4 bases, with 11 bases between the two germline ends. The CDR3 DNA sequence: TGTGCCAGCAGCCTGACAGGACCCTATGGCTACACCTTC. It codes for CASSLTGPYGYTF.